The 15 T cell receptor beta chains below all came from one sample that was sequenced in a study of blood T cell repertoires in COVID-19 (dated by TCRdb to 2020 to 2022). The method behind the library was the immunoSEQ multiplex PCR assay. This is the immuneACCESS table as TCRdb keeps it, with only in-frame sequences that have V and J called. A part of the clones is gone; compared with another copy, unresolved V genes explain less than half, and the rest is unexplained. This sample lists some 210,000 clones; about 90% were detected once. The biggest ten clones account for around 1.2% of the sample. Sequencing input: peripheral blood. The receptors shown here come from a man younger than 45 with acute or convalescent COVID-19.

The CDR3 nucleotides are TGTGCCTTGAATGACAGGGGTTTCACTGAAGCTTTCTTT. Its protein is CALNDRGFTEAFF. The gene calls are TRBV30 and TRBJ1-1; 8 nucleotides align to TRBD1. V was clipped by 7 bases and J by 4 bases; unmatched bases: 8. Germline assignment: CDR1 GTSNPN and CDR2 SVGIG (reference sequence). The CDR3 is 13 amino acids.

The chain joins TRBV7-3 to TRBJ2-1, with 10 bases aligning to TRBD2. The V gene end was trimmed by 1 base and the J gene end by 6 bases; junction bases not matched to a gene: 3. This CDR3 has 15 residues. Germline V gene sequence: CDR1 SGHTA, CDR2 FQGTGA. This CDR3 reads CASSLRLAGVNEQFF. CDR3 sequence (DNA): TGTGCCAGCAGCTTAAGGCTAGCGGGAGTCAATGAGCAGTTCTTC.

A remark on this clone: The sample holds other DNA sequences that translate to the same CDR3. The chain couples TRBV15 to TRBJ1-3, with D unclear. Trimming pared 0 bases from V and 0 bases from J, leaving 9 bases between. CDR1 and CDR2 (germline): LNHNV, YYDKDF (reference sequence). The CDR3 runs 16 residues. Here the CDR3 DNA reads TGTGCCACCAGCAGAGATCCCCTGAGCTCTGGAAACACCATATATTTT. It is translated as CATSRDPLSSGNTIYF.

The chain is built from TRBV5-1 and TRBJ1-1; the match to TRBD1 covers 10 bases. The CDR3 covers 16 residues. V was clipped by 5 bases and J by 3 bases; unmatched bases: 10. Per germline, CDR1 SGHRS and CDR2 YFSETQ. CDR3 residues: CASRPRDRGYDTEAFF. The DNA for the CDR3 is TGCGCCAGCAGGCCCCGGGACAGGGGTTACGACACTGAAGCTTTCTTT.

This clone was seen a single time. The chain is built from TRBV18 and TRBJ2-2; 8 nucleotides align to TRBD2. Per the germline V gene, CDR1 is KGHSH and CDR2 is LQKENI. The junction had 10 bases not matched to a gene; V was cut back by 1 base and J by 6 bases. CDR3 length equals 17 residues. DNA for the CDR3: TGTGCCAGCTCACCACTTGTCAAGCGGGAGTCCCCCGGGGAGCTGTTTTTT. The encoded protein is CASSPLVKRESPGELFF.

This chain links TRBV5-4 with TRBJ2-7; 10 bases agree with TRBD1. This CDR3 contains 14 residues. J gave up 4 bases and V 4 bases, and 5 bases lay outside the gene matches. Germline V gives CDR1 SGHNT, CDR2 YYREEE (reference sequence). CDR3 sequence: CASSLGQGEYEQYF. The CDR3 DNA is TGTGCCAGCAGCCTCGGACAGGGGGAATACGAGCAGTACTTC.

The rearrangement joins TRBV28 to TRBJ1-1, with 7 bases that match TRBD1. The trim removed 6 bases at V and 4 bases at J, leaving 8 bases unmatched. CDR1 and CDR2 (germline): MDHEN, SYDVKM. This CDR3 is built from 14 residues. The CDR3 sequence is CASRLPNRGTEAFF. DNA of the CDR3: TGTGCCAGCAGGCTTCCGAACAGGGGCACTGAAGCTTTCTTT.

This clone was recorded only once. V and J are TRBV5-1 and TRBJ2-1; no reliable D call. This CDR3 region has 11 residues. From germline, CDR1 is SGHRS and CDR2 YFSETQ. With 4 bases removed from V and 7 bases from J, the gap between germline ends came to 6 bases. DNA for the CDR3: TGCGCCAGCAGCGCAGATAATGAGCAGTTCTTC. Residues: CASSADNEQFF.

The gene calls are TRBV19 and TRBJ1-6; D call uncertain. CDR1 and CDR2 (germline): LNHDA, SQIVND (reference sequence). The CDR3 extends over 12 amino acids. Trimming pared 7 bases from V and 10 bases from J, leaving 11 bases between. CDR3 bases: TGTGCCAGTAATAATTACAACTCACCCCTCCACTTT. Translating gives CASNNYNSPLHF.

This chain connects TRBV7-3 to TRBJ1-2; possibly TRBD1 for D (6 bases). With 5 bases removed from V and 8 bases from J, the gap between germline ends came to 15 bases. The CDR3 has 13 residues. The germline CDR1 and CDR2 sequences are SGHTA and FQGTGA. In DNA form, the CDR3 reads TGTGCCAGCAGCCCCCACAGGGAGGGCGGCTACACCTTC. Translating gives CASSPHREGGYTF. The full variable domain, its missing parts supplied by reference TRBV7-3 and TRBJ1-2, is GAGVSQTPSNKVTEKGKYVELRCDPISGHTALYWYRQSLGQGPEFLIYFQGTGAADDSGLPNDRFFAVRPEGSVSTLKIQRTERGDSAVYLCASSPHREGGYTFGSGTRLTVV.

The chain uses TRBV12-3 or TRBV12-4 and TRBJ1-2, with D uncertain. The length of the CDR3 is 12 residues. The V end was cut by 7 bases, the J end by 4 bases, with 10 bases between. DNA for the CDR3: TGTGCCAGCACAGGCTTTGCCTATGGCTACACCTTC. This gives the protein CASTGFAYGYTF.

J is TRBJ2-1 and V is TRBV18, with 9 bases lining up with TRBD1. CDR3 length: 16 amino acids. In germline, CDR1 is KGHSH, CDR2 LQKENI. Unmatched junction bases numbered 9, after V lost 1 base and J lost 8 bases. The CDR3, as DNA: TGTGCCAGCTCACCACGAGGGACAGGGTGGGTTTATGAGCAGTTCTTC. This codes for CASSPRGTGWVYEQFF.

The chain links TRBV28 to TRBJ1-6, with D unresolved. Deletions cut 11 bases from V and 7 bases from J, with 18 bases between. CDR3 length: 14 amino acids. Per germline, CDR1 MDHEN and CDR2 SYDVKM. CDR3 in amino acids: CAEIGEGRNSPLHF. The CDR3 region has the DNA TGTGCCGAGATTGGGGAGGGTAGAAATTCACCCCTCCACTTT. Combining the CDR3 with reference TRBV28 and TRBJ1-6 gives the whole variable domain DVKVTQSSRYLVKRTGEKVFLECVQDMDHENMFWYRQDPGLGLRLIYFSYDVKMKEKGDIPEGYSVSREKKERFSLILESASTNQTSMYLCAEIGEGRNSPLHFGNGTRLTVT.

This chain uses TRBV12-3 or TRBV12-4 with TRBJ2-3; no definite D call. V was clipped by 4 bases and J by 1 base, with 3 bases between them. The CDR3 sequence is 12 residues long. The CDR3, as DNA: TGTGCCAGCAGTTCGGGCACAGATACGCAGTATTTT. It yields the protein CASSSGTDTQYF.

This chain links TRBV25-1 with TRBJ2-7, with 8 bases identical to TRBD2. Germline V lookup: CDR1 MGHDK, CDR2 SYGVNS. CDR3 size: 16 residues. The V segment lost 4 bases and the J segment 4 bases; nucleotides outside the gene matches: 12. CDR3 nucleotide sequence: TGTGCCAGCAGTGCCCCTTGGCCGGAGCGGGGGTACGAGCAGTACTTC. Amino acids: CASSAPWPERGYEQYF.